The T cell receptor beta chain described here comes from a study of blood T cell repertoires in COVID-19. Overall study: Acute-phase and convalescent COVID-19 samples originated in the United States, Italy and Spain.

In its sample, this clone was seen once. This specimen includes other DNA sequences encoding the same CDR3. Study processing details: Amplification of reference gene primers provided the estimated nucleated cell counts. Clones were sequenced by immunoSEQ multiplex PCR, and TCRdb holds only the in-frame ones, with some missing. V and J calls and clone size are those listed in that table; D and trimming were worked out from the DNA. The repertoire holds about 280,000 clones, with about four fifths as singletons. The ends lost 7 bases at V and 5 bases at J; junction bases unmatched: 6. Germline V lookup: CDR1 LNHDA, CDR2 SQIVND (reference sequence). The CDR3 runs 15 residues.

This clonotype was obtained from a woman in her forties or fifties who had recovered from COVID-19. The sequencing sample was made of peripheral blood. The chain recombines TRBV19 with TRBJ1-5, with TRBD1 identical over 12 bases. Here the CDR3 reads CASTAGTGGDQPQHF. DNA for the CDR3: TGTGCCAGTACGGCCGGGACAGGGGGCGATCAGCCCCAGCATTTT.